This T cell receptor beta chain was identified during a study of beta chain features in type 1 diabetes (dated 2018 in TCRdb). Notes on the research overall: Mean age, gender distribution, total cell number and subset yield did not differ between patients and healthy donors. Whereas all 28 donors provided naive and central memory subsets, regulatory and stem cell-like memory subsets were isolated from just 8 patients and roughly 8 healthy donors. A total of over 95,000,000 sorted cells were examined across all samples, and RNA yield correlated strongly with the number of cells per subset. The study compared TCRB repertoires of sorted circulating CD4+ T cell subsets between recently diagnosed type 1 diabetes patients and matched healthy donors.

The High Capacity cDNA Reverse Transcription Kit was used to reverse transcribe all of the isolated RNA, meaning that expressed TCRB transcripts were what got sequenced. Naive, central memory and regulatory T cell samples underwent deep immunoSEQ sequencing, averaging approximately 3.3 million total reads per sample. Sorted cells were lysed in RLT buffer, and RNA was extracted using DNase-treated RNeasy Micro or Mini kits according to cell number. To prevent cross-contamination, each cell subset was processed individually, whereas patient and healthy donor samples were processed jointly. The immunoSEQ multiplex PCR was used to amplify TCRB sequences from cDNA, yielding 87-bp fragments that span the CDR3 region. Amplicons were sequenced on the Illumina HiSeq platform. In the paper's pipeline: Synthetic template baselines were used to correct PCR bias computationally, reads within Hamming distance 2 were collapsed together, and singletons that could not be merged were discarded. By aligning reads against IMGT, V, D and J genes, CDR3 length, and insertions or deletions at six rearrangement sites were assigned. Within each subset, clonotype counts were normalized to sorted cell number, after which true diversity and Gini coefficients were computed with the tcR R package. The overlap coefficient, calculated on TCRB nucleotide sequences, was used to quantify repertoire sharing. TCRdb limited this immuneACCESS table to in-frame rearrangements with V and J called. A share of clones is missing; checked studies link under half to unresolved V genes, and the rest is unexplained. The DNA was the basis for D and trimming; V, J and clone size are from that table. Here the sample has about 290,000 clones; 8% occur a single time. The top ten clonotypes cover 1% of the sample.

The full study reports these points: Because cDNA was sequenced instead of genomic DNA, activated cells with high expression could be over-represented, although the groups did not differ in activation or CD3 levels. At VDJ recombination sites, type 1 diabetes patients had fewer insertions and more deleted nucleotides, which implies abnormalities in thymic rearrangement. PCR may preferentially amplify shorter templates, but because patient and control samples were amplified and corrected together, any resulting skew would affect both groups equally. Naive, central memory and regulatory TCRB repertoires appeared to be more similar among patients than among healthy donors. Because small numbers of individuals were included in the HLA sub-analyses, any influence of HLA type on TCRB rearrangement was left unresolved. Type 1 diabetes patients showed a moderate but significant shortening of TCRB CDR3 length in all four CD4+ subsets.

This clone occurred a few times. Its antigen target is currently unknown. Per-nucleotide qualities are absent, and no much larger clonotype sits a single base away. From each donor, a single peripheral blood sample of approximately 0.11 L on average was drawn into heparinised tubes. A BD FACSAria II and a panel including CD45RO, CCR7, CD25, CD127, CD95 and CD27 were used to sort naive, central memory, regulatory and stem cell-like memory CD4+ T cells. A purity above 95% was achieved for all sorted populations. Right away, PBMCs were isolated by Lymphoprep density gradient centrifugation and were stained directly, with no culture step. Samples were stained and sorted in pairs, with one healthy donor and one patient per experiment, so that batch effects were minimized. The germline V gene supplies CDR1 SQVTM and CDR2 ANQGSEA. From cysteine to phenylalanine, the CDR3 is 14 amino acids long. Kept here is only the CDR3 DNA, which spans 42 bases and is read in frame from base 1. Trimmed from V: 7 bases; trimmed from J: 1 base; junction bases lacking a gene match: 4.

This clonotype was obtained from a woman between 18 and 30 years old in good health. The V and J genes are TRBV29-1 and TRBJ2-6, and TRBD2 aligns with 7 junction nucleotides. Sample: central memory CD4+ T cells from blood. This receptor carries the CDR3 CSAGAGSGANVLTF. The DNA reads as follows: TGCAGCGCCGGAGCGGGGTCTGGGGCCAACGTCCTGACTTTC.